The 5 T cell receptor beta chains below come from one sample, sequenced in a study of CD8+CD57+ T cells in acquired aplastic anemia. Patients picked for sequencing had shown CD8+CD57+ cell expansion detected by flow cytometry. The template used for profiling TCR beta VDJ and CDR3 was genomic DNA. TCRdb reanalysed the reads using MiXCR and keeps one entry per CDR3 protein. The sample contains about 75,000 distinct CDR3 sequences, 60% to 75% of which appear only once. Input material: sorted CD4+, CD8+, or CD8+CD57+ T cells (not recorded which) from PBMCs. The source of these receptors is a human donor with aplastic anemia.

DNA of the CDR3: TGCGCCAGCAGGGCAGCGTCACTTACGAATGAGCAGTTCTTC. This encodes CASRAASLTNEQFF. This rearrangement joins TRBV5-1 to TRBJ2-1; D is unclear. V was pared by 5 bases and J by 7 bases, with 16 bases between. Germline lookup yields CDR1 SGHRS and CDR2 YFSETQ. The CDR3 loop spans 14 amino acids.

The J gene is TRBJ1-5, the V gene TRBV24-1; the match to TRBD1 covers 7 bases. V trimming: 7 bases; J trimming: 5 bases; junction bases outside the gene matches: 4. Germline V gene data show CDR1 as KGHDR and CDR2 as SFDVKD. CDR3 length: 13 residues. The CDR3 sequence: CATRGQFHQPQHF. CDR3 nucleotide sequence: TGTGCCACCAGGGGACAGTTCCATCAGCCCCAGCATTTT.

Many counts were recorded for this clonotype. The J gene is TRBJ2-1, the V gene TRBV24-1; 9 bases match TRBD1. The CDR3 totals 16 residues. V lost 7 bases and J lost 3; bases outside the gene matches: 9. From germline, CDR1 is KGHDR and CDR2 SFDVKD. The DNA for the CDR3 is TGTGCCACCAGCGGGCCGGGACAGGGTCTCTACAATGAGCAGTTCTTC. It is translated as CATSGPGQGLYNEQFF.

V is TRBV20-1 and J is TRBJ2-7, with 9 bases that match TRBD1. J was trimmed by 0 bases and V by 5 bases; bases with no gene match: 5. The CDR3 sequence is 14 residues long. Germline-derived CDR1 and CDR2 are DFQATT and SNEGSKA (reference sequence). This CDR3 is CSAGKTGGSYEQYF. CDR3 nucleotides: TGCAGTGCTGGGAAGACAGGGGGCTCCTACGAGCAGTACTTC.

Concerning this clonotype itself: In this CDR3 the conserved last residue, phenylalanine or tryptophan, is missing, so a read error is likely. The rearrangement uses TRBV10-3 and TRBJ2-3; D remains unclear. CDR1 and CDR2 from the germline V gene are ENHRY and SYGVKD. V lost 8 bases, J lost 0 bases, and 12 bases lay in between. The CDR3 has 14 residues. Here the CDR3 reads CAIGSEASTDTQYS. The CDR3 DNA follows: TGTGCCATCGGAAGCGAGGCTAGCACAGATACGCAGTATTCT.